The next 13 T cell receptor beta chains were all read from a single sample in a study of regulatory T cells in long-lasting Graves disease. To make TCR beta libraries, researchers used iRepertoire HTBI primers and Arm-PCR of CDR3 regions. TCRdb reprocessed the multiplex PCR reads with MiXCR, giving one entry per CDR3 protein. The repertoire includes some 340,000 distinct CDR3 sequences, approximately 12% of them detected once, and under 20% sits in the top ten. Noted time point: newly diagnosed GD, antithyroid drugs for less than 3 months. Extracted PBMC RNA gave rise to the TCR library. A further study also used this sample, focusing on T cells in Graves' hyperthyroidism and ophthalmopathy.

Here the sequenced sample was peripheral blood mononuclear cells (PBMCs), taken at new diagnosis, from a patient treated with antithyroid drugs. Receptors originate from a woman aged 18 to 35 with Graves disease.

The chain uses TRBV9 and TRBJ2-6; 7 positions agree with TRBD1. This CDR3 is 16 amino acids long. V shed 8 bases, J shed 4 bases, and the junction held 12 bases outside the gene matches. Germline assignment: CDR1 SGDLS and CDR2 YYNGEE. Here the CDR3 reads CASNTGEPSGANVLTF. For the CDR3, the DNA is TGTGCCAGTAATACAGGGGAGCCCTCCGGGGCCAACGTCCTGACTTTC.

This clonotype was observed at least ten times. The chain carries TRBV7-2 and TRBJ1-5; D is possibly TRBD1 (5 bases). CDR3 length equals 21 residues. Looked up from germline, CDR1 is SGHTA and CDR2 is FQGNSA. The ends were cut back, 0 bases at V and 0 bases at J, with 24 bases in the middle. CDR3 DNA sequence: TGTGCCAGCAGCTTAGCGACGGGGTTAGCGGGGCAGCGATATAGCAATCAGCCCCAGCATTTT. Encoded protein: CASSLATGLAGQRYSNQPQHF.

This clonotype was counted many times. The chain has TRBV20-1 and TRBJ2-1; a possible D gene is TRBD2 (5 bases). Germline-derived CDR1 and CDR2 are DFQATT and SNEGSKA (reference sequence). Trimming left V 6 bases short and J 6 bases short, with 18 bases between. The CDR3 has 14 amino acids. CDR3 amino acids: CSASTIRGVNEQFF. As DNA, the CDR3 is TGCAGTGCCAGTACTATCCGGGGAGTCAATGAGCAGTTCTTC.

This chain uses TRBV4-3 with TRBJ1-5; 8 bases line up with TRBD1. This CDR3 spans 19 amino acids. Per germline, CDR1 LGHNA and CDR2 YSLEER. The V segment lost 3 bases and the J segment 5 bases; nucleotides outside the gene matches: 18. The CDR3 nucleotides read TGCGCCAGCAGCCACTCCTGGGCAGGGGGCTTGGAGGGGGATCAGCCCCAGCATTTT. Its protein product is CASSHSWAGGLEGDQPQHF.

This clonotype was picked up many times. The V gene is TRBV5-1, the J gene TRBJ1-1; D is unresolved. The CDR3 consists of 15 residues. Deletions cut 5 bases from V and 1 base from J, with 15 bases between. The V gene's germline CDR1 is SGHRS and CDR2 YFSETQ. This CDR3 reads CASSPIGVQNTEAFF. The CDR3 DNA reads TGCGCCAGCAGTCCCATTGGCGTCCAGAACACTGAAGCTTTCTTT. Full variable domain (rest looked up from reference TRBV5-1 and TRBJ1-1): KAGVTQTPRYLIKTRGQQVTLSCSPISGHRSVSWYQQTPGQGLQFLFEYFSETQRNKGNFPGRFSGRQFSNSRSEMNVSTLELGDSALYLCASSPIGVQNTEAFFGQGTRLTVV.

Many counts were recorded for this clonotype. The chain has TRBV19 and TRBJ1-2, with no clear D. Trimming removed 6 bases from V and 2 bases from J, with 7 bases in between. CDR1 LNHDA and CDR2 SQIVND come from the germline V gene (reference sequence). This CDR3 has 12 residues. The CDR3 DNA follows: TGTGCCAGTAGAACGGGAAACTATGGCTACACCTTC. It yields the protein CASRTGNYGYTF.

The rearrangement uses TRBV6-1 and TRBJ2-1; 13 bases line up with TRBD2. The CDR3 spans 20 residues. The ends lost 5 bases at V and 8 bases at J; junction bases unmatched: 21. The germline gives CDR1 MNHNS, CDR2 SASEGT. The CDR3 bases are TGTGCCAGCAGTCCCGGAGCACTAGCGGGAGGGCCACCCCGGGACCATGAGCAGTTCTTC. Amino acid sequence: CASSPGALAGGPPRDHEQFF.

This clonotype was seen repeatedly, ten times or more. The gene calls are TRBV5-5 and TRBJ1-1; D is uncertain. Between the trimmed V and J ends, which lost 0 bases and 3 bases, there was a span of 12 bases. The CDR3 covers 15 residues. Germline CDR1 and CDR2: SGHKS and YYEKEE (reference sequence). The CDR3 spells CASSLGRQAYTEAFF. CDR3 nucleotides: TGTGCCAGCAGCTTGGGCAGGCAGGCATACACTGAAGCTTTCTTT.

This clonotype was recorded many times. This sequence joins TRBV27 and TRBJ1-2, with TRBD1 matching over 7 bases. The V gene end was trimmed by 3 bases and the J gene end by 8 bases; junction bases not matched to a gene: 12. The CDR3 totals 15 residues. Per the germline V gene, CDR1 is MNHEY and CDR2 is SMNVEV (reference sequence). The CDR3 nucleotides read TGTGCCAGCAGTTTCAGGACAGGAGGGGCCGGGGGCTACACCTTC. Its protein product is CASSFRTGGAGGYTF.

Only a few counts were recorded for this clonotype. The genes are TRBV2 and TRBJ2-7; D might be TRBD1 (6 bases). CDR1 is SNHLY, CDR2 FYNNEI, per germline. There are 13 residues in the CDR3. Trimming took 5 bases from V and 3 from J, leaving 11 bases between them. CDR3 sequence reads: CASSKDSYYEQYF. As DNA, the CDR3 is TGTGCCAGCAGTAAGGACAGCTACTACGAGCAGTACTTC. The full variable domain, in which reference TRBV2 and TRBJ2-7 provide the parts outside the CDR3, is EPEVTQTPSHQVTQMGQEVILRCVPISNHLYFYWYRQILGQKVEFLVSFYNNEISEKSEIFDDQFSVERPDGSNFTLKIRSTKLEDSAMYFCASSKDSYYEQYFGPGTRLTVT.

This clonotype occurred many times. This chain joins TRBV6-1 and TRBJ1-3; the D gene is possibly TRBD1 (6 bases). In germline, CDR1 is MNHNS, CDR2 SASEGT. The CDR3 is made up of 15 amino acids. The V end was cut by 2 bases, the J end by 4 bases, with 12 bases between. CDR3 coding DNA: TGTGCCAGCAGTGAAAGGGGACACCAGGGAAACACCATATATTTT. Amino acids: CASSERGHQGNTIYF.

This clonotype was seen ten or more times. The chain carries TRBV20-1 and TRBJ2-3, with 11 bases fitting TRBD2. Germline V gene sequence: CDR1 DFQATT, CDR2 SNEGSKA (reference sequence). V lost 2 bases and J lost 3; bases outside the gene matches: 4. This CDR3 contains 15 residues. CDR3 DNA: TGCAGTGCTAGACCTACTAGCGGGGGTACAGATACGCAGTATTTT. Translated: CSARPTSGGTDTQYF.

This chain connects TRBV3-1 to TRBJ2-1, with 9 bases fitting TRBD2. Germline V gives CDR1 LGHDT, CDR2 YNNKEL (reference sequence). The CDR3 consists of 14 residues. V lost 1 base to trimming and J lost 13 bases; unmatched junction nucleotides: 8. The CDR3 DNA reads TGTGCCAGCAGCCAAGTAGCGGGAGTCGGGGTCCAGTTCTTC. Residues: CASSQVAGVGVQFF.